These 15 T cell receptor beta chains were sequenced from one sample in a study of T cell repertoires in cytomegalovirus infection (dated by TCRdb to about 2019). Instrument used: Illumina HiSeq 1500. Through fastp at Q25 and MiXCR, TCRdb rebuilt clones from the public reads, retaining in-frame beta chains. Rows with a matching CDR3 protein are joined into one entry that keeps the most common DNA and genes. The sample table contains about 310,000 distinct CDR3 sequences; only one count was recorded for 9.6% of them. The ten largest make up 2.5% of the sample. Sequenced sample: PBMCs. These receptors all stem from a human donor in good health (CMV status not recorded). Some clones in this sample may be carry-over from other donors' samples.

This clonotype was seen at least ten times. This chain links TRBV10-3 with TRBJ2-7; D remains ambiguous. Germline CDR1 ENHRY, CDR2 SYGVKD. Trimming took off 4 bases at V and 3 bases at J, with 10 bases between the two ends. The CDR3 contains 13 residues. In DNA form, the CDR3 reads TGTGCCATCAGTGTCGGCGATGGCTACGAGCAGTACTTC. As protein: CAISVGDGYEQYF.

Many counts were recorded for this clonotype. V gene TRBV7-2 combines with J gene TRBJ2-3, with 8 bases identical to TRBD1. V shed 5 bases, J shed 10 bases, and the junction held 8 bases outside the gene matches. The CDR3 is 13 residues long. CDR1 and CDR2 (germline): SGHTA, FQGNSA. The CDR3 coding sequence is TGTGCCAGCAGCACCCGCAGGGGGCAAGCGCAGTATTTT. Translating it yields CASSTRRGQAQYF.

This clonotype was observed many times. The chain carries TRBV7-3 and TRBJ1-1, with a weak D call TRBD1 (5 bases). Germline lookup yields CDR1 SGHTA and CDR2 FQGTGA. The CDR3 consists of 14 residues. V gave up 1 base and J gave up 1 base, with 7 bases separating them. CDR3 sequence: CASSLNTGNTEAFF. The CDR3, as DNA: TGTGCCAGCAGCTTAAACACAGGGAACACTGAAGCTTTCTTT.

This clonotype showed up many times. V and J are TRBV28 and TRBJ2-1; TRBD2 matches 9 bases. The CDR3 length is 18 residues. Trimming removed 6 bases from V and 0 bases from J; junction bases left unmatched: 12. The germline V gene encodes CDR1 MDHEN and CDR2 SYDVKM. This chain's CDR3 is CASSPKPGLASSYNEQFF. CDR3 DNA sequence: TGTGCCAGCAGCCCCAAGCCGGGACTAGCTAGCTCCTACAATGAGCAGTTCTTC.

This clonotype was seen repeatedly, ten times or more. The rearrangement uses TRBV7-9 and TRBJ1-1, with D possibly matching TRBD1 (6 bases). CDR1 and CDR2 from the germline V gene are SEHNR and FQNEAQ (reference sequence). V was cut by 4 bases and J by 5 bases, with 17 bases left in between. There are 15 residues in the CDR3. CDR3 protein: CASSYSRGGGTEAFF. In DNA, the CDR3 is TGTGCCAGCAGCTACAGTAGGGGAGGGGGAACTGAAGCTTTCTTT.

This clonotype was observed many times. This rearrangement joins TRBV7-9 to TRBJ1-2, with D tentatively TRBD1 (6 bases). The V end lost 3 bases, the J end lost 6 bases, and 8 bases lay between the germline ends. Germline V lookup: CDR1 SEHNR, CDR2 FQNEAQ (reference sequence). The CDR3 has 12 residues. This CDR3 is CASSFAGDGYTF. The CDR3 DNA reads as TGTGCCAGCAGCTTCGCAGGGGATGGCTACACCTTC. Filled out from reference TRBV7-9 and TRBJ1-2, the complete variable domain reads DTGVSQNPRHKITKRGQNVTFRCDPISEHNRLYWYRQTLGQGPEFLTYFQNEAQLEKSRLLSDRFSAERPKGSFSTLEIQRTEQGDSAMYLCASSFAGDGYTFGSGTRLTVV.

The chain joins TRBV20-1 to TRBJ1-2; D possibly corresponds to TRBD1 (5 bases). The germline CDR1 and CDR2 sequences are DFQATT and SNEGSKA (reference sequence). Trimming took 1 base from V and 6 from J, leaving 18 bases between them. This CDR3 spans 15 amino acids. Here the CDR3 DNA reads TGCAGTGCTAGAGCGACAGCCCGATACGGGGATGGCTACACCTTC. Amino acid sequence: CSARATARYGDGYTF.

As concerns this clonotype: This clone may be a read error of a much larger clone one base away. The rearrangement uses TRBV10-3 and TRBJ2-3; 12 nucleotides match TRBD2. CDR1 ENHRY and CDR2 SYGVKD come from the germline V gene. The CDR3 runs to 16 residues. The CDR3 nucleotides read TGTGCCACCAGTGAACCGGGACTAGCGGGCGGGGATACGCAGTATTTT. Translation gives CATSEPGLAGGDTQYF.

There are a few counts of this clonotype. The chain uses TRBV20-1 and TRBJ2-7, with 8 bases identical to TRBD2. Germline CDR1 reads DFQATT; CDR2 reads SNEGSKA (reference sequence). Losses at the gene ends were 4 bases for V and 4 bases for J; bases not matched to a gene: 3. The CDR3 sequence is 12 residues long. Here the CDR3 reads CSATRGVYEQYV. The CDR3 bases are TGCAGTGCTACGCGGGGGGTTTACGAGCAGTACGTC.

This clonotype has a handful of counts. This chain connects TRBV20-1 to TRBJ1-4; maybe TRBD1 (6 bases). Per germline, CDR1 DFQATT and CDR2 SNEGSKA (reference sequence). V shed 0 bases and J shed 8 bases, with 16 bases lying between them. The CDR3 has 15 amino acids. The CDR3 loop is CSARDGAGAEEKLFF. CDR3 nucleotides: TGCAGTGCTAGAGATGGGGCAGGGGCAGAAGAAAAACTGTTTTTT.

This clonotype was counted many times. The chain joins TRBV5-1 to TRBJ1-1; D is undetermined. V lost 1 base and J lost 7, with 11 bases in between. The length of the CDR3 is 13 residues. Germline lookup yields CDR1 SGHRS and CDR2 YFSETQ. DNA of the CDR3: TGCGCCAGCAGCTTGCCCAGGACGGATGAAGCTTTCTTT. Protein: CASSLPRTDEAFF.

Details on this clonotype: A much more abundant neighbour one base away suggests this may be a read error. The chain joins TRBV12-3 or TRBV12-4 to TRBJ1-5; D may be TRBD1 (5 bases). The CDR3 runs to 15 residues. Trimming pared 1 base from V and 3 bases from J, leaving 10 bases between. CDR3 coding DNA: TGTGCCAGCAGTTTAGGAGGGGACCTCAATCAGCCCCAGCATTTT. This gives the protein CASSLGGDLNQPQHF.

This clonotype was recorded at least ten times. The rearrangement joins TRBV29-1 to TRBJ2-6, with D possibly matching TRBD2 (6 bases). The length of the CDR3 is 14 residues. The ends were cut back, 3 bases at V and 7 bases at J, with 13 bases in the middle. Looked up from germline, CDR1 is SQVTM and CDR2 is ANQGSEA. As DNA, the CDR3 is TGCAGCGTTGAGGGGGGTGCGGGAGCCAACGTCCTGACTTTC. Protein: CSVEGGAGANVLTF.

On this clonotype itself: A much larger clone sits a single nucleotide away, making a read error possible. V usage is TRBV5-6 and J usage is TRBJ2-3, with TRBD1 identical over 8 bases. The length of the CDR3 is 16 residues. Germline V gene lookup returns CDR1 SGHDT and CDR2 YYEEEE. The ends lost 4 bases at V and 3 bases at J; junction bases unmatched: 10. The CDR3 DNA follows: TGTGCCAGCAGCCTGCCGGGACAGGTGGCGACAGATACGCAGTATTTT. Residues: CASSLPGQVATDTQYF.

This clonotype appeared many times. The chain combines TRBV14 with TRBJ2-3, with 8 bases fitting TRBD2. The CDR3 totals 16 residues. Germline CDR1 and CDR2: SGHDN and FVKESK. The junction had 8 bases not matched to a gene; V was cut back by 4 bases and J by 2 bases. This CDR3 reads CASSPRGGGHTDTQYF. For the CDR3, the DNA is TGTGCCAGCAGCCCGAGGGGCGGGGGGCACACAGATACGCAGTATTTT.